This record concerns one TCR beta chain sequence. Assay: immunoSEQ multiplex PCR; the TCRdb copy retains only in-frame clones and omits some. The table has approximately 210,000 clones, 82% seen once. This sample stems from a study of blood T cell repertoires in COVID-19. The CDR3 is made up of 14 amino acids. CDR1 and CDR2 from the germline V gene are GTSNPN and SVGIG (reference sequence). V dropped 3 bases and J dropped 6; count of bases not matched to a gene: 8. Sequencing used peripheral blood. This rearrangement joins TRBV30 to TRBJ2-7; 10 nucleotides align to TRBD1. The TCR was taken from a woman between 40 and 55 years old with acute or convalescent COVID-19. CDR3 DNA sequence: TGTGCCTGGAGGCCCGGACAGGGGGTTGGCGAGCAGTACTTC. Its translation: CAWRPGQGVGEQYF.